The source of this T cell receptor beta chain is a study of T cells in Graves' hyperthyroidism and ophthalmopathy (dated by TCRdb to about 2019). Study-wide context: Peripheral blood samples were taken at the time of initial diagnosis, prior to any treatment. To identify distinguishing TCR V-J signatures, a discovery cohort of around 100 patients was used, comprising approximately 40 with Graves' ophthalmopathy and under 60 with stable Graves' hyperthyroidism. Whether ophthalmopathy could be predicted prospectively was tested in an independent validation cohort made up of roughly 19 hyperthyroidism patients plus 17 patients who later progressed to ophthalmopathy. The 75 to 100 discovery patients were divided at random into training and test sets in a 7:3 ratio. In addition, the study compared T-cell repertoires in thyroid tissue and in blood from six Graves' hyperthyroidism patients. Following sampling, methimazole starting at 30 mg daily was given to hyperthyroidism patients, and high-dose intravenous methylprednisolone was given to ophthalmopathy patients. The paper describes TCR Vbeta CDR3 sequencing of 140 or so peripheral blood samples, made up of 43 ophthalmopathy patients, roughly 75 hyperthyroidism patients and roughly 17 progressor patients.

Results the study describes overall, beyond this receptor: Ophthalmopathy was separated from stable hyperthyroidism by a 13 V-J signature model, with just over 85% sensitivity and about 81% specificity obtained in cross-validation and 80%/75% obtained in testing. No statistical method was used to set the sample size in advance, and investigators knew the group allocation. Most expanded thyroid clonotypes (frequency above 0.001) were also detected in blood, a finding suggesting that blood repertoires may reflect thyroid immune responses. During validation, the model predicted progression to ophthalmopathy a median of about 6.3 months ahead of onset, with around 70% sensitivity and under 85% specificity.

In the ophthalmopathy patients, disease was moderately to severely active, with a Clinical Activity Score of 3 or more, a NOSPECS grade of 4 or more, and a duration of less than 3 months. Any patient with an uncontrolled infection, another autoimmune disease, pregnancy or lactation was excluded. Clinical symptoms, serum thyroxine and TRAb, thyroid ultrasound, and orbital computed tomography formed the basis for the diagnoses. PBMCs were isolated from approximately 10 ml of fresh peripheral blood by Ficoll-Paque density gradient centrifugation. Total RNA was extracted using Trizol reagent, and RNA quality was assessed on an Agilent 2100 Bioanalyzer. The germline V gene (reference sequence) specifies DFQATT as CDR1 and SNEGSKA as CDR2. The junction shows trimming of 0 bases on V and 6 bases on J, and the gene matches do not reach 11 bases of it. The CDR3 covers 16 residues, taking in both the cysteine and the phenylalanine. Kept here is only the CDR3 DNA, which spans 48 bases and is read in frame from base 1.

The TCR beta CDR3 regions were amplified from the RNA transcripts. A first-round RT-PCR of the TCR CDR3 used the HTBI primer set with the Qiagen OneStep RT-PCR kit. Libraries were constructed in a second round of multiplex PCR, after which size selection and purification were performed. Libraries were sequenced paired-end with 100 bp reads on an Illumina HiSeq2000. Regarding the original processing steps: SOAPnuke was used to process the raw data, removing reads that contained adapters or uncalled bases, had a mean Phred below 15, or lacked an exact match to the constant primer or identifier. COPE v1.2.5 was used to merge the high-quality paired reads, and each unique nucleotide sequence was defined as a clonotype. MiTCR v1.1 was used to align clonotypes to the IMGT TRBV, TRBD and TRBJ reference segments. Only V-J combinations with frequency above 0.0001, covering 99% to 99.2% of repertoires, were analysed. The TCS score was defined as F50 (clonal expansion) divided by E x V (chaos), with BLOSUM62-based TCRdist calculated between CDR3 peptides within each V-J. Welch's t-statistics and random forest reduced 514 V-J features to fewer than 15, which were used in a naive Bayes classifier (R e1071). Starting from the raw public reads, TCRdb applied fastp trimming at Q25, assembled clones with MiXCR and retained in-frame beta chains. Each entry merges the rows of one CDR3 protein and shows their most common DNA and genes. TCRdb, not the authors, supplied the V and J calls. This sample comprises about 400,000 distinct CDR3 sequences, roughly 15% of them detected only once. Roughly 19% of the sample lies in the top ten.

This clonotype was counted ten times or more. Its antigen is unknown. No base quality information exists; no much larger clone differs at one position. The source is a woman in her fifties or sixties with Graves' ophthalmopathy. Recombination joined TRBV20-1 with TRBJ2-3, with TRBD2 matching 8 junction bases. Sequencing was performed on blood. The CDR3: CSARDLPREALDTQYF. The DNA sequence is as follows: TGCAGTGCTAGAGATCTACCGCGGGAGGCCCTGGATACGCAGTATTTT.